What follows are 21 T cell receptor beta chains derived from one specimen sequenced in a study of CD8 T cells in Susac syndrome. With random hexamers, 0.5 to 1 ug RNA was reverse transcribed. TCRdb re-called the immunoSEQ multiplex PCR reads with MiXCR, one entry per CDR3 protein. The sample carries 150,000 to 200,000 distinct CDR3 sequences, around 94% recorded once. Sequences were obtained from CD4+ T cells from PBMCs. The receptors stem from a human donor in good health.

This chain connects TRBV29-1 to TRBJ1-1; D unclear. Between the trimmed V and J ends, which lost 6 bases and 0 bases, there was a span of 5 bases. CDR3 length equals 11 residues. Germline loops: CDR1 SQVTM, CDR2 ANQGSEA. The CDR3 here is CSVIMNTEAFF. The CDR3 region has the DNA TGCAGCGTAATAATGAACACTGAAGCTTTCTTT.

The chain joins TRBV6-2 or TRBV6-3 to TRBJ1-2, with D possibly being TRBD1 (6 bases). This CDR3 is 13 amino acids long. V was shortened by 8 bases and J by 3 bases, with 13 bases between the two germline ends. CDR1 MNHEY and CDR2 SVGEGT come from the germline V gene. The CDR3 protein is CASGYGQHYGYTF. The CDR3 DNA is TGTGCCAGCGGCTACGGACAGCACTATGGCTACACCTTC.

The J gene is TRBJ1-1, the V gene TRBV5-1; TRBD1 matches 8 bases. With 0 bases clipped from V and 2 bases from J, the junction kept 6 bases outside the gene matches. This CDR3 is 16 amino acids long. CDR1 SGHRS and CDR2 YFSETQ come from the germline V gene. The DNA for the CDR3 is TGCGCCAGCAGCTTGGCCTGGGCAGGGGGCAACACTGAAGCTTTCTTT. It codes for CASSLAWAGGNTEAFF.

The V and J genes are TRBV12-3 or TRBV12-4 and TRBJ2-3, with TRBD2 as a possible D gene (6 bases). V was pared by 5 bases and J by 4 bases, with 10 bases between. CDR3 size: 13 residues. CDR3 in amino acids: CASSPGTPDTQYF. CDR3 nucleotides: TGTGCCAGCAGTCCAGGGACTCCAGATACGCAGTATTTT.

J is TRBJ2-7 and V is TRBV4-2; 13 bases map to TRBD2. The CDR3 contains 15 residues. V shed 4 bases and J 3 bases; nucleotides not matched to a gene: 3. Germline V lookup: CDR1 LGHNA, CDR2 YNFKEQ. The CDR3 DNA is TGTGCCAGCAGCCCCCGGACTAGCGGGGGCTACGAGCAGTACTTC. Its translation is CASSPRTSGGYEQYF.

The J gene is TRBJ2-5, the V gene TRBV24-1; D gene uncertain. The CDR3 loop spans 14 amino acids. The germline V and J ends were trimmed by 3 bases and 2 bases, with 9 bases remaining between them. Germline V gene lookup returns CDR1 KGHDR and CDR2 SFDVKD. DNA for the CDR3: TGTGCCACCAGTGATGCCGGGTTACAAGAGACCCAGTACTTC. Amino acids: CATSDAGLQETQYF.

The chain couples TRBV6-1 to TRBJ2-6, with D perhaps matching TRBD1 (5 bases). Trimming cost V 6 bases and J 4 bases, with 19 bases left between them. The CDR3 extends over 17 amino acids. Germline CDR1 reads MNHNS; CDR2 reads SASEGT. The DNA of the CDR3 is TGTGCCAGCAGCTCGAGCCCATCAGGGCTGGGGGCCAACGTCCTGACTTTC. It is translated as CASSSSPSGLGANVLTF.

The genes are TRBV29-1 and TRBJ1-1, with D maybe TRBD1 (6 bases). The CDR3 totals 14 residues. V was trimmed by 2 bases and J by 2 bases, leaving 12 bases between them. The germline V gene encodes CDR1 SQVTM and CDR2 ANQGSEA. CDR3 DNA sequence: TGCAGCGTTGAAACGAGGGGGGTAAACACTGAAGCTTTCTTT. Translated: CSVETRGVNTEAFF.

A single count supports this clonotype. This CDR3 is CASSGRGAETQYF. The DNA for the CDR3 is TGTGCCAGCAGCGGACGGGGGGCAGAGACCCAGTACTTC. V usage is TRBV7-9 and J usage is TRBJ2-5; TRBD2 might be the D (7 bases). Germline V gene lookup returns CDR1 SEHNR and CDR2 FQNEAQ (reference sequence). This CDR3 has 13 amino acids. V lost 5 bases and J lost 4, with 11 bases in between.

The rearrangement links TRBV25-1 to TRBJ2-5; D is perhaps TRBD2 (5 bases). Looked up from germline, CDR1 is MGHDK and CDR2 is SYGVNS. The CDR3 extends over 14 amino acids. The V end lost 3 bases, the J end lost 7 bases, and 15 bases lay between the germline ends. The CDR3 nucleotides read TGTGCCAGCAGTGACGCCAACGGGGTGGGGACCCAGTACTTC. Protein product: CASSDANGVGTQYF.

This clonotype was found once. The V and J genes are TRBV4-2 and TRBJ2-1; TRBD1 might be the D (5 bases). The CDR3 is made up of 13 amino acids. From germline, CDR1 is LGHNA and CDR2 YNFKEQ. The V gene lost 1 base and the J gene lost 9 bases, with 10 bases spanning the gap. The CDR3 is CASSQGQGGEQFF. The CDR3 nucleotides are TGTGCCAGCAGCCAAGGGCAGGGCGGTGAGCAGTTCTTC.

This clonotype was detected a few times. The CDR3 DNA follows: TGTGCCAGCAGTTATAGTGAGACCCAGTACTTC. It encodes CASSYSETQYF. The V and J genes are TRBV6-2 or TRBV6-3 and TRBJ2-5; D is undetermined. CDR3 size: 11 residues. CDR1 MNHEY and CDR2 SVGEGT come from the germline V gene. Trimming removed 3 bases from V and 5 bases from J, with 4 bases in between.

The rearrangement links TRBV30 to TRBJ2-6; weak D call: TRBD2 (6 bases). Trimming left V 0 bases short and J 6 bases short, with 12 bases between. Per the germline V gene, CDR1 is GTSNPN and CDR2 is SVGIG (reference sequence). The CDR3 length is 15 residues. CDR3 DNA: TGTGCCTGGAGTGTAGAATGGGGGGAGGCCAACGTCCTGACTTTC. This translates into CAWSVEWGEANVLTF.

The chain uses TRBV12-3 or TRBV12-4 and TRBJ2-7, with D tentatively TRBD1 (7 bases). The CDR3 has 15 residues. The V end lost 5 bases, the J end lost 3 bases, and 17 bases lay between the germline ends. CDR3 amino acids: CASSPGGDRLYEQYF. CDR3 bases: TGTGCCAGCAGTCCGGGCGGGGACAGACTCTACGAGCAGTACTTC.

The chain couples TRBV20-1 to TRBJ2-1; D may be TRBD2 (7 bases). Germline values: CDR1 DFQATT, CDR2 SNEGSKA (reference sequence). Trimming took off 6 bases at V and 0 bases at J, with 18 bases between the two ends. The CDR3 runs to 16 residues. CDR3 coding DNA: TGCAGTGCCACCCTAAGGGGGGGGCTCTCCTACAATGAGCAGTTCTTC. Translated, it gives CSATLRGGLSYNEQFF.

This sequence joins TRBV5-6 and TRBJ2-5, with D possibly matching TRBD2 (6 bases). With 4 bases removed from V and 5 bases from J, the gap between germline ends came to 12 bases. This CDR3 has 13 residues. Germline V lookup: CDR1 SGHDT, CDR2 YYEEEE. This CDR3 reads CASSVTRSETQYF. In DNA form, the CDR3 reads TGTGCCAGCAGCGTGACTAGGAGTGAGACCCAGTACTTC.

The chain carries TRBV9 and TRBJ1-6; no definite D call. The CDR3 loop spans 14 amino acids. Per germline, CDR1 SGDLS and CDR2 YYNGEE. Trimming shortened V by 4 bases and J by 5 bases, and 10 bases separated the two germline ends. CDR3 residues: CASSPRTDNSPLHF. The CDR3 nucleotides read TGTGCCAGCAGCCCCCGGACGGATAATTCACCCCTCCACTTT.

The chain joins TRBV12-3 or TRBV12-4 to TRBJ1-1, with 7 bases aligning to TRBD1. Trimming cost V 2 bases and J 3 bases; bases outside gene matches: 0. The CDR3 has 13 amino acids. The CDR3 region has the DNA TGTGCCAGCAGTTTACAGGGGGACACTGAAGCTTTCTTT. Amino acid sequence: CASSLQGDTEAFF.

This chain links TRBV6-5 with TRBJ2-1; no reliable D call. Germline loops: CDR1 MNHEY, CDR2 SVGAGI. V gave up 7 bases and J gave up 4 bases, with 11 bases separating them. This CDR3 region has 13 residues. The CDR3: CASTRPGYNEQFF. The CDR3 bases are TGTGCCAGCACTAGACCGGGTTACAATGAGCAGTTCTTC.

The chain couples TRBV12-5 to TRBJ2-7; no clear D. The V gene's germline CDR1 is LGHNT and CDR2 FRNRAP. The CDR3 contains 10 residues. V dropped 8 bases and J dropped 2 bases, with 4 bases sitting between them. The CDR3, as DNA: TGTGCTAGTATCCCCTACGAGCAGTACTTC. This translates into CASIPYEQYF.

The J gene is TRBJ1-1, the V gene TRBV15, with 7 bases aligning to TRBD1. The CDR3 spans 13 residues. V dropped 4 bases and J dropped 6; count of bases not matched to a gene: 5. Germline V gene data show CDR1 as LNHNV and CDR2 as YYDKDF (reference sequence). The CDR3 bases are TGTGCCACCAGCAAAGGACAGGCAGCTGAAGCTTTCTTT. Its translation: CATSKGQAAEAFF.